These 10 T cell receptor beta chains were all obtained from the same sample, sequenced in a study of blood T cell repertoires in COVID-19. Assay: immunoSEQ multiplex PCR; the TCRdb copy retains only in-frame clones and omits some. This repertoire shows tens of thousands of clones, 70% to 90% found once; its top ten account for over 1%. Sequencing was done on a sample of peripheral blood. The source of these receptors is a man in his sixties with acute or convalescent COVID-19.

This clone was observed a single time. The rearrangement links TRBV14 to TRBJ2-7; weak D call: TRBD2 (5 bases). CDR1 and CDR2 from the germline V gene are SGHDN and FVKESK. V dropped 4 bases and J dropped 5 bases, with 12 bases sitting between them. The CDR3 runs 13 residues. The CDR3, as DNA: TGTGCCAGCAGCCCCCTAGGAGGCAACGAGCAGTACTTC. This sequence encodes CASSPLGGNEQYF. The entire variable domain, with the rest obtained from reference TRBV14 and TRBJ2-7, is as follows: EAGVTQFPSHSVIEKGQTVTLRCDPISGHDNLYWYRRVMGKEIKFLLHFVKESKQDESGMPNNRFLAERTGGTYSTLKVQPAELEDSGVYFCASSPLGGNEQYFGPGTRLTVT.

The gene calls are TRBV6-5 and TRBJ2-7, with 8 bases identical to TRBD1. The J segment lost 7 bases and the V segment lost 3 bases, leaving 5 bases of the junction unmatched. CDR1 MNHEY and CDR2 SVGAGI come from the germline V gene. The CDR3 runs to 13 residues. The CDR3 spells CASSYQDRAEQYF. CDR3 sequence (DNA): TGTGCCAGCAGTTATCAGGACAGGGCGGAGCAGTACTTC.

The chain links TRBV5-4 to TRBJ2-2; 15 bases agree with TRBD2. This CDR3 contains 17 residues. Unmatched junction bases numbered 4, after V lost 7 bases and J lost 0 bases. CDR1 SGHNT and CDR2 YYREEE come from the germline V gene (reference sequence). DNA of the CDR3: TGTGCCAGCGGGGGACTAGCGGGGGGCCCGAACACCGGGGAGCTGTTTTTT. Amino acids: CASGGLAGGPNTGELFF.

With respect to this clone: A junction end diverges from the germline sequence, so it may reflect a read error. This sequence joins TRBV7-9 and TRBJ1-4; 9 bases fit TRBD1. Germline V lookup: CDR1 SEHNR, CDR2 FQNEAQ (reference sequence). CDR3 length: 8 amino acids. CDR3 protein: CALDRGVF. CDR3 in DNA: TGTGCCCTGGACAGGGGAGTTTTT.

The chain combines TRBV3-1 (or the pseudogene TRBV3-2) with TRBJ1-3; 7 bases are a match to TRBD1. Germline lookup yields CDR1 LGHDT and CDR2 YNNKEL (reference sequence). The CDR3 sequence is 15 residues long. V trimming: 3 bases; J trimming: 4 bases; junction bases outside the gene matches: 6. The CDR3 here is CASSHLRTGGNTIYF. The DNA for the CDR3 is TGTGCCAGCAGCCACCTCAGGACAGGAGGAAACACCATATATTTT.

The chain links TRBV4-2 to TRBJ2-7; 14 positions match TRBD2. This CDR3 spans 18 amino acids. Looked up from germline, CDR1 is LGHNA and CDR2 is YNFKEQ. Losses at the gene ends were 0 bases for V and 7 bases for J; bases not matched to a gene: 11. The CDR3 is CASSQDYLGLAGEREQYF. Written as DNA, the CDR3 is TGTGCCAGCAGCCAAGATTATTTGGGACTAGCGGGAGAAAGGGAGCAGTACTTC.

This chain joins TRBV7-6 and TRBJ2-3, with 11 bases identical to TRBD1. The V and J ends lost 2 bases and 4 bases, in that order; junction bases with no gene match: 5. CDR1 and CDR2 (germline): SGHVS, FNYEAQ. The CDR3 totals 16 residues. In nucleotides, the CDR3 is TGTGCCAGCAGCTTATGGACAGGGGGCAGTCCAGATACGCAGTATTTT. Translating gives CASSLWTGGSPDTQYF.

The chain is built from TRBV21-1 and TRBJ2-2; the table assigns TRBD2, which was not confirmed against the DNA. TRBV21-1 is a recognized pseudogene. CDR3 size: 16 residues. CDR3 sequence (DNA): TGTCCTAAGCAGAAGAAAGGGACTAGCAGCACCGGGGAGCTGTTTTTT. This sequence encodes CPKQKKGTSSTGELFF.

The chain employs TRBV5-4 and TRBJ2-7; D may be TRBD1 (6 bases). The CDR3 has 13 residues. The V end lost 0 bases, the J end lost 6 bases, and 10 bases lay between the germline ends. The germline CDR1 and CDR2 sequences are SGHNT and YYREEE (reference sequence). Here the CDR3 reads CASSLDRVSEQYF. In nucleotides, the CDR3 is TGTGCCAGCAGCTTGGACAGGGTGAGCGAGCAGTACTTC.

CDR3 sequence: CASSLDGGRTQYF. The CDR3 DNA follows: TGTGCCAGCAGCTTAGACGGGGGGAGGACCCAGTACTTC. The gene calls are TRBV7-2 and TRBJ2-5; 7 bases line up with TRBD2. The V and J ends lost 1 base and 7 bases, in that order; junction bases with no gene match: 3. The CDR3 is 13 residues long. CDR1 and CDR2 from the germline V gene are SGHTA and FQGNSA.